The 21 T cell receptor beta chains below were found in one sample sequenced in a study of blood T cell repertoires in COVID-19. Sequencing used immunoSEQ multiplex PCR; TCRdb keeps in-frame clones, though not all of them. The repertoire consists of 85,000 to 130,000 clones, with around 87% occurring once and the leading ten covering around 14%. The sequenced sample consisted of peripheral blood. These receptors all come from a man in his forties or fifties with acute or convalescent COVID-19.

V usage is TRBV13 and J usage is TRBJ2-1; a possible D gene is TRBD2 (5 bases). The CDR3 totals 14 residues. V was shortened by 5 bases and J by 6 bases, with 14 bases between the two germline ends. The germline CDR1 and CDR2 sequences are PRHDT and FYEKMQ (reference sequence). CDR3 nucleotides: TGTGCCAGCAGCCCCCCCTGGGAGATCAATGAGCAGTTCTTC. It encodes CASSPPWEINEQFF.

The chain uses TRBV15 and TRBJ1-4; maybe TRBD1 (5 bases). Germline assignment: CDR1 LNHNV and CDR2 YYDKDF (reference sequence). CDR3 size: 12 residues. Trimming removed 0 bases from V and 14 bases from J, with 10 bases in between. The CDR3: CATSREGEGLFF. The CDR3 bases are TGTGCCACCAGCAGAGAAGGGGAGGGCCTGTTTTTT.

DNA of the CDR3: TGTGCCAGCACCGGGTGGCCCGACGGGGCCTACAATGAGCAGTTCTTC. Its protein is CASTGWPDGAYNEQFF. This chain connects TRBV21-1 to TRBJ2-1; the D call TRBD2 from the table was never checked on the DNA. TRBV21-1 counts as a pseudogene. The CDR3 covers 16 residues.

The chain carries TRBV19 and TRBJ1-5, with a possible D match to TRBD1 (6 bases). This CDR3 has 14 amino acids. With 5 bases removed from V and 7 bases from J, the gap between germline ends came to 15 bases. Germline-derived CDR1 and CDR2 are LNHDA and SQIVND (reference sequence). CDR3 bases: TGTGCCAGTAGTCTCGGACAGTATCAACAGCCCCAGCATTTT. It encodes CASSLGQYQQPQHF.

This rearrangement joins TRBV30 to TRBJ2-2; D uncertain. Germline V CDR1 and CDR2: GTSNPN, SVGIG (reference sequence). The CDR3 is 11 residues long. The V gene lost 3 bases and the J gene lost 8 bases, with 7 bases spanning the gap. CDR3 sequence reads: CAWSARGELFF. In DNA, the CDR3 is TGTGCCTGGAGCGCTCGGGGGGAGCTGTTTTTT.

The chain has TRBV6-1 and TRBJ2-1, with a tentative D call TRBD2 (6 bases). Trimming removed 7 bases from V and 3 bases from J, with 19 bases in between. The CDR3 has 16 residues. Looked up from germline, CDR1 is MNHNS and CDR2 is SASEGT. The CDR3, as DNA: TGTGCCAGCACTGACTACCTAGCGATGGGCTACAATGAGCAGTTCTTC. This sequence encodes CASTDYLAMGYNEQFF.

As DNA, the CDR3 is TGTGCCAGCAGCTCCCCTCCGGGTAGAAGCACAGATACGCAGTATTTT. This encodes CASSSPPGRSTDTQYF. The chain recombines TRBV7-9 with TRBJ2-3; D remains unclear. CDR1 SEHNR and CDR2 FQNEAQ come from the germline V gene (reference sequence). Trimming shortened V by 4 bases and J by 0 bases, and 14 bases separated the two germline ends. The CDR3 runs 16 residues.

The genes are TRBV7-6 and TRBJ1-3; TRBD1 agrees at 7 bases. The CDR3 totals 16 residues. The V and J ends lost 5 bases and 0 bases, in that order; junction bases with no gene match: 7. Germline lookup yields CDR1 SGHVS and CDR2 FNYEAQ. CDR3 sequence: CASSAQGRLSGNTIYF. DNA of the CDR3: TGTGCCAGCAGCGCACAGGGGCGCCTCTCTGGAAACACCATATATTTT. The whole variable domain, remainder taken from reference TRBV7-6 and TRBJ1-3, is GAGVSQSPRYKVTKRGQDVALRCDPISGHVSLYWYRQALGQGPEFLTYFNYEAQQDKSGLPNDRFSAERPEGSISTLTIQRTEQRDSAMYRCASSAQGRLSGNTIYFGEGSWLTVV.

The chain is built from TRBV7-2 and TRBJ2-7; D unresolved. The germline V gene has CDR1 SGHTA and CDR2 FQGNSA. V was shortened by 4 bases and J by 3 bases, with 16 bases between the two germline ends. This CDR3 spans 15 amino acids. The CDR3 nucleotides are TGTGCCAGCAGCTCCGCTGTAGCTGCGATCTACGAGCAGTACTTC. Amino acid sequence: CASSSAVAAIYEQYF.

J is TRBJ2-2 and V is TRBV6-6; D gene uncertain. The CDR3 loop spans 12 amino acids. Germline CDR1 is MNHNY and CDR2 is SVGAGI (reference sequence). Trimming took 0 bases from V and 7 from J, leaving 3 bases between them. The CDR3 DNA sequence: TGTGCCAGCAGTTACTCCGTCGGGGAGCTGTTTTTT. This gives the protein CASSYSVGELFF.

This chain joins TRBV28 and TRBJ1-5; 7 positions agree with TRBD1. The germline gives CDR1 MDHEN, CDR2 SYDVKM. CDR3 length: 16 amino acids. V shed 5 bases and J 0 bases; nucleotides not matched to a gene: 7. The CDR3 spells CASSPKGAASNQPQHF. In DNA form, the CDR3 reads TGTGCCAGCAGTCCCAAGGGGGCGGCTAGCAATCAGCCCCAGCATTTT.

The chain joins TRBV30 to TRBJ1-4, with D unresolved. Trimming pared 3 bases from V and 8 bases from J, leaving 10 bases between. The CDR3 has 12 amino acids. The germline V gene encodes CDR1 GTSNPN and CDR2 SVGIG (reference sequence). As DNA, the CDR3 is TGTGCCTGGAGCGCACAGCGGGAAAAACTGTTTTTT. This translates into CAWSAQREKLFF.

This chain uses TRBV11-3 with TRBJ2-1; TRBD2 matches 7 bases. CDR1 and CDR2 from the germline V gene are SGHNT and YENEEA. This CDR3 is built from 16 residues. V shed 5 bases, J shed 7 bases, and the junction held 14 bases outside the gene matches. The CDR3 nucleotides read TGTGCCAGCAGCACCTACGGCGGGGGAGGAGGTAATGAGCAGTTCTTC. This gives the protein CASSTYGGGGGNEQFF. The complete variable domain, with remaining parts taken from reference TRBV11-3 and TRBJ2-1, reads EAGVVQSPRYKIIEKKQPVAFWCNPISGHNTLYWYLQNLGQGPELLIRYENEEAVDDSQLPKDRFSAERLKGVDSTLKIQPAELGDSAVYLCASSTYGGGGGNEQFFGPGTRLTVL.

The V and J genes are TRBV28 and TRBJ1-2; 7 bases line up with TRBD1. Trimming cost V 5 bases and J 7 bases; bases outside gene matches: 10. Per the germline V gene, CDR1 is MDHEN and CDR2 is SYDVKM. CDR3 length: 14 residues. The CDR3: CASSHDRDLVGYTF. CDR3 DNA: TGTGCCAGCAGTCACGACAGGGACTTGGTTGGCTACACCTTC.

The chain has TRBV6-6 and TRBJ2-1, with a possible D match to TRBD1 (5 bases). Germline V gene data show CDR1 as MNHNY and CDR2 as SVGAGI (reference sequence). Trimming pared 4 bases from V and 4 bases from J, leaving 8 bases between. This CDR3 contains 13 residues. The CDR3 loop reads CASSWTRYNEQFF. CDR3 nucleotide sequence: TGTGCCAGCAGTTGGACACGTTACAATGAGCAGTTCTTC.

This clone has a single count. The chain is built from TRBV2 and TRBJ1-2; TRBD1 matches at 8 bases. The CDR3 loop spans 16 amino acids. J lost 7 bases, V lost 10 bases, and 20 bases had no gene match. Germline V gene lookup returns CDR1 SNHLY and CDR2 FYNNEI. The CDR3 DNA sequence: TGTGCCACCCAAGGGCCAGGGGGCGGCGATTCTTCTGGCTACACCTTC. Its protein is CATQGPGGGDSSGYTF.

The J gene is TRBJ2-7, the V gene TRBV10-3; D not certain. From germline, CDR1 is ENHRY and CDR2 SYGVKD. CDR3 length: 11 amino acids. With 2 bases removed from V and 4 bases from J, the gap between germline ends came to 3 bases. This chain's CDR3 is CAISERYEQYF. For the CDR3, the DNA is TGTGCCATCAGTGAGCGTTACGAGCAGTACTTC.

The CDR3 spells CASSLGQGTEAFF. Here the CDR3 DNA reads TGTGCCAGCAGTTTAGGTCAGGGCACTGAAGCTTTCTTT. V usage is TRBV12-3 or TRBV12-4 and J usage is TRBJ1-1; D may be TRBD1 (5 bases). V lost 1 base and J 4 bases, leaving 7 bases between the germline ends. The CDR3 consists of 13 residues.

The DNA of the CDR3 is TGTGCCAGCAGCCCGGGACAGGGGGCGAACGAGCAGTACTTC. Translating gives CASSPGQGANEQYF. V usage is TRBV5-4 and J usage is TRBJ2-7; 12 nucleotides match TRBD1. The CDR3 runs to 14 residues. With 4 bases clipped from V and 5 bases from J, the junction kept 4 bases outside the gene matches. Germline lookup yields CDR1 SGHNT and CDR2 YYREEE (reference sequence).

The chain couples TRBV24-1 to TRBJ1-2; D gene uncertain. This CDR3 contains 11 residues. Deletions cut 7 bases from V and 2 bases from J, with 4 bases between. Germline-derived CDR1 and CDR2 are KGHDR and SFDVKD. CDR3 in DNA: TGTGCCACCAGCACAAACTATGGCTACACCTTC. It translates to CATSTNYGYTF.

The rearrangement uses TRBV7-9 and TRBJ2-1, with D perhaps matching TRBD2 (6 bases). Germline V gives CDR1 SEHNR, CDR2 FQNEAQ (reference sequence). This CDR3 is 15 amino acids long. Trimming took 5 bases from V and 10 from J, leaving 21 bases between them. Written as DNA, the CDR3 is TGTGCCAGCAGCCCTCAGCCCGGGACTCCCAGCGAGCAGTTCTTC. Protein: CASSPQPGTPSEQFF.